This T cell receptor beta chain was recorded in a study of control samples from healthy donors and cancer patients. Germline lookup yields CDR1 LGHDT and CDR2 YNNKEL (reference sequence). V lost 1 base and J 1 base, leaving 11 bases between the germline ends. CDR3 size: 15 residues. The table came from immunoSEQ multiplex PCR; TCRdb's copy has only in-frame clones and leaves some out. The sample has around 130,000 clones; under 90% are singletons. This chain uses TRBV3-1 (or the pseudogene TRBV3-2) with TRBJ2-7; D is ambiguous. The sample consisted of PBMCs. This clonotype originated in a man in his fifties with head and neck cancer. The CDR3 loop is CASSQGPEFSYEQYF. Here the CDR3 DNA reads TGTGCCAGCAGCCAAGGCCCCGAGTTTTCCTACGAGCAGTACTTC.